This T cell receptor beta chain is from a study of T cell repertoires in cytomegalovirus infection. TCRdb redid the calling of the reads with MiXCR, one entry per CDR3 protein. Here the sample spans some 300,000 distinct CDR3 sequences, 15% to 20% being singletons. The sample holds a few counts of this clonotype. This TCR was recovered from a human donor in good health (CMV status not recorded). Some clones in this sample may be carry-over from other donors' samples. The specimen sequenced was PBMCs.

The CDR3: CASSSIQGNYGYTF. In nucleotides, the CDR3 is TGTGCCAGCAGTTCCATACAGGGAAACTATGGCTACACCTTC. The rearrangement uses TRBV6-6 and TRBJ1-2, with a possible D match to TRBD1 (6 bases). The ends were cut back, 4 bases at V and 2 bases at J, with 11 bases in the middle. Germline V lookup: CDR1 MNHNY, CDR2 SVGAGI (reference sequence). This CDR3 contains 14 residues.